The 19 T cell receptor beta chains reported below all come from one sample, sequenced in a study of T cells in Graves' hyperthyroidism and ophthalmopathy. It was RNA transcripts that yielded the amplified TCR beta CDR3 regions. The HTBI primer set was used in a first-round RT-PCR of the TCR CDR3. TCRdb analysed the multiplex PCR reads with MiXCR anew, one entry per CDR3 protein. The profile covers around 440,000 distinct CDR3 sequences, with around 14% appearing a single time and 7.7% taken by the ten largest. Sequences were obtained from blood. These receptors were obtained from a young woman with Graves' hyperthyroidism.

About this clonotype: This may stem from a read error, because a much larger clone lies one nucleotide away. CDR3 sequence (DNA): TGTGCCAGCAGCCAAAGGGTGACAGGGCATGAAAAACTGTTTTTT. Its protein is CASSQRVTGHEKLFF. The genes are TRBV3-1 and TRBJ1-4, with 7 bases fitting TRBD1. V gave up 2 bases and J gave up 6 bases; unmatched junction bases: 6. The CDR3 extends over 15 amino acids. The germline V gene has CDR1 LGHDT and CDR2 YNNKEL (reference sequence).

This clonotype was seen at least ten times. The chain uses TRBV20-1 and TRBJ2-7; D possibly matches TRBD1 or TRBD2 (6 bases each). Germline lookup yields CDR1 DFQATT and CDR2 SNEGSKA (reference sequence). The CDR3 spans 14 residues. Trimming cost V 1 base and J 6 bases, with 16 bases left between them. The CDR3 sequence is CSARGGAGAGEQYF. The DNA for the CDR3 is TGCAGTGCTAGAGGGGGGGCAGGGGCAGGCGAGCAGTACTTC.

This sequence joins TRBV18 and TRBJ1-5; possible D gene TRBD1, 6 bases. The CDR3 is 15 residues long. The V end lost 4 bases, the J end lost 8 bases, and 18 bases lay between the germline ends. Germline V gene lookup returns CDR1 KGHSH and CDR2 LQKENI. The CDR3 loop reads CASSRSGGGLEPQHF. The CDR3 DNA reads as TGTGCCAGCTCACGCTCGGGGGGGGGCCTAGAGCCCCAGCATTTT.

This clonotype was counted ten times or more. This chain links TRBV30 with TRBJ2-1, with 13 bases that match TRBD2. J lost 15 bases, V lost 2 bases, and 16 bases had no gene match. Looked up from germline, CDR1 is GTSNPN and CDR2 is SVGIG (reference sequence). The CDR3 spans 16 residues. CDR3 coding DNA: TGTGCCTGGAGTCGCCCCCGACTAGCGGGAGGTCCCGAGGGGTTCTTC. Translated: CAWSRPRLAGGPEGFF.

The chain employs TRBV4-1 and TRBJ2-7; a weak D match, TRBD2 (6 bases). This CDR3 is built from 16 residues. Germline V lookup: CDR1 MGHRA, CDR2 YSYEKL. The ends were cut back, 0 bases at V and 0 bases at J, with 12 bases in the middle. The CDR3 nucleotides are TGCGCCAGCAGCCAAGAGGCCCGGGGGAGCTCCTACGAGCAGTACTTC. The encoded protein is CASSQEARGSSYEQYF.

V usage is TRBV10-3 and J usage is TRBJ2-2; D is undetermined. CDR1 and CDR2 from the germline V gene are ENHRY and SYGVKD. The CDR3 covers 15 residues. With 5 bases removed from V and 6 bases from J, the gap between germline ends came to 16 bases. CDR3 coding DNA: TGTGCCATCAGTCCAAACCCCCCCGGAGCCGGGGAGCTGTTTTTT. Amino acid sequence: CAISPNPPGAGELFF.

This chain connects TRBV6-6 to TRBJ2-7; D not certain. CDR1 and CDR2 (germline): MNHNY, SVGAGI (reference sequence). The CDR3 totals 16 residues. V was pared by 0 bases and J by 3 bases, with 15 bases between. CDR3 coding DNA: TGTGCCAGCAGTTACTCCGCTCCCCGACTGAGCTACGAGCAGTACTTC. This encodes CASSYSAPRLSYEQYF.

This clonotype showed up just a few times. The CDR3 coding sequence is TGCGCCAGCAGCCAAGGACCGAGCTCCTATAATTCACCCCTCCACTTT. As protein: CASSQGPSSYNSPLHF. The chain has TRBV4-1 and TRBJ1-6; D not resolved. Germline lookup yields CDR1 MGHRA and CDR2 YSYEKL. V was pared by 1 base and J by 0 bases, with 7 bases between. This CDR3 spans 16 amino acids.

The CDR3 sequence: CASSRQYQETQYF. The CDR3 DNA sequence: TGTGCCAGTAGTAGACAGTACCAAGAGACCCAGTACTTC. This chain joins TRBV19 and TRBJ2-5; perhaps TRBD1 as D (5 bases). CDR1 LNHDA and CDR2 SQIVND come from the germline V gene (reference sequence). This CDR3 contains 13 residues. V was pared by 4 bases and J by 0 bases, with 6 bases between.

The chain links TRBV5-1 to TRBJ2-1; the match to TRBD2 covers 10 bases. Trimming cost V 3 bases and J 9 bases; bases outside gene matches: 9. The CDR3 contains 15 residues. Germline loops: CDR1 SGHRS, CDR2 YFSETQ. The CDR3 reads CASSSGTSVPGEQFF. In DNA, the CDR3 is TGCGCCAGCAGCTCAGGGACTAGCGTTCCAGGTGAGCAGTTCTTC.

The chain couples TRBV6-2 or TRBV6-3 to TRBJ2-1; D is perhaps TRBD2 (7 bases). The length of the CDR3 is 14 residues. Per germline, CDR1 MNHEY and CDR2 SVGEGT. V was pared by 7 bases and J by 4 bases, with 14 bases between. CDR3 bases: TGTGCCAGCACCACAGGGACTAAATACAATGAGCAGTTCTTC. This translates into CASTTGTKYNEQFF.

This clonotype was observed a handful of times. The junction does not match germline at one end; this may be a read error. The gene calls are TRBV19 and TRBJ2-3; 9 bases agree with TRBD1. This CDR3 comprises 14 residues. The germline CDR1 and CDR2 sequences are LNHDA and SQIVND (reference sequence). Here the CDR3 DNA reads TGCGCCAGTAGTACAGGGGGCGCCCCAGATACGCAGTATTTT. Translation gives CASSTGGAPDTQYF.

The chain joins TRBV20-1 to TRBJ1-3, with TRBD1 matching over 8 bases. Germline V CDR1 and CDR2: DFQATT, SNEGSKA (reference sequence). The CDR3 length is 14 residues. After removal of 3 bases from V and 0 bases from J, the junction contained 1 base not matched to a gene. The CDR3 DNA is TGCAGTGCTAGTCAGGGGGCCTCTGGAAACACCATATATTTT. Translated: CSASQGASGNTIYF.

As for this clonotype: A junction boundary mismatches the germline segment, possibly from a read error. The chain uses TRBV7-2 and TRBJ2-1; a possible D gene is TRBD2 (7 bases). Germline-derived CDR1 and CDR2 are SGHTA and FQGNSA. CDR3 length: 15 residues. The CDR3 reads CASSARGGPYNGQFF. Here the CDR3 DNA reads TGTGCCAGCAGCGCTAGGGGGGGCCCCTACAATGGGCAGTTCTTC. Full variable domain (remainder filled in from reference TRBV7-2 and TRBJ2-1): GAGVSQSPSNKVTEKGKDVELRCDPISGHTALYWYRQSLGQGLEFLIYFQGNSAPDKSGLPSDRFSAERTGGSVSTLTIQRTQQEDSAVYLCASSARGGPYNGQFFGPGTRLTVL.

The chain couples TRBV20-1 to TRBJ1-1; D may be TRBD1 (5 bases). Between the trimmed V and J ends, which lost 3 bases and 5 bases, there was a span of 13 bases. Germline lookup yields CDR1 DFQATT and CDR2 SNEGSKA (reference sequence). The CDR3 totals 13 residues. CDR3 residues: CSARDGGRTEAFF. The CDR3 coding sequence is TGCAGTGCTAGGGACGGGGGAAGGACTGAAGCTTTCTTT.

This clonotype was picked up many times. The chain links TRBV15 to TRBJ2-7; D may be TRBD2 (6 bases). The ends were cut back, 3 bases at V and 7 bases at J, with 16 bases in the middle. CDR1 and CDR2 from the germline V gene are LNHNV and YYDKDF (reference sequence). The CDR3 runs 14 residues. The CDR3 DNA reads TGTGCCACCAGCAGGGCTGAGCGGGCGGGGGAGCAGTACTTC. This translates into CATSRAERAGEQYF. Variable domain in full (rest from reference TRBV15 and TRBJ2-7): DAMVIQNPRYQVTQFGKPVTLSCSQTLNHNVMYWYQQKSSQAPKLLFHYYDKDFNNEADTPDNFQSRRPNTSFCFLDIRSPGLGDTAMYLCATSRAERAGEQYFGPGTRLTVT.

This clonotype was recorded at least ten times. The rearrangement joins TRBV6-6 to TRBJ1-2; a weak D match, TRBD1 (5 bases). CDR1 is MNHNY and CDR2 is SVGAGI in the germline V gene (reference sequence). This CDR3 has 14 amino acids. Between the trimmed V and J ends, which lost 0 bases and 5 bases, there was a span of 10 bases. This CDR3 is CASSYSTVSYGYTF. For the CDR3, the DNA is TGTGCCAGCAGTTACTCGACAGTTTCTTATGGCTACACCTTC.

This chain connects TRBV19 to TRBJ1-4; TRBD1 is a possible D gene (5 bases). Trimming took off 8 bases at V and 3 bases at J, with 7 bases between the two ends. CDR3 length: 12 amino acids. Per germline, CDR1 LNHDA and CDR2 SQIVND (reference sequence). The CDR3 region has the DNA TGTGCCAGTCGACAGTCTAATGAAAAACTGTTTTTT. Protein product: CASRQSNEKLFF.

The rearrangement joins TRBV4-1 to TRBJ2-2, with 10 bases aligning to TRBD2. The CDR3 runs to 15 residues. Germline V gene sequence: CDR1 MGHRA, CDR2 YSYEKL. With V trimmed by 2 bases and J by 5 bases, 2 bases remained unmatched. The CDR3 sequence is CASSQKTSGTGELFF. The CDR3 DNA reads TGCGCCAGCAGCCAAAAGACTAGCGGGACCGGGGAGCTGTTTTTT.